This T cell receptor (beta chain) was obtained from a study of shared clonotypes between healthy human individuals. Whole-study results and caveats: The study found about 4.6% of naive CD4 clonotypes shared across several donors.

On this clone: The antigen is not known. Other nucleotide sequences in the sample specify the same CDR3.

The junction had 1 base not matched to a gene; V was cut back by 3 bases and J by 2 bases. The CDR3 extends over 14 amino acids. The germline CDR1 and CDR2 sequences are SGDLS and YYNGEE. The assay was immunoSEQ multiplex PCR, and TCRdb's table has in-frame clones only and misses some. Here the sample spans around 2,000,000 clones, 90% to 95% being singletons. V usage is TRBV9 and J usage is TRBJ1-1; 10 nucleotides match TRBD1. The origin of this receptor is a man between 18 and 35 years old in good health. Input material: naive CD4+ T cells sorted from blood. Subset reported: CD45RA+ positively selected. For the CDR3, the DNA is TGTGCCAGCAGCGCGACAGGGGGCAACACTGAAGCTTTCTTT. Translating it yields CASSATGGNTEAFF.